Below are 8 T cell receptor beta chains sequenced from a single sample in a study of shared T cell receptors in the human thymus. The repertoire was sequenced with immunoSEQ multiplex PCR; TCRdb's copy has only in-frame clones and lacks some. The sample lists hundreds of thousands of clones; around 87% were seen once. These same records also appear under a second study, on human thymus T cells.

Sequenced sample: thymocytes. These receptors were collected from a boy in the first two years of life with a congenital heart defect.

This chain connects TRBV5-3 to TRBJ2-1; 8 bases agree with TRBD2. TRBV5-3 carries the ORF label, with uncertain function. The CDR3 consists of 16 residues. Trimming took 1 base from V and 8 from J; bases not matched to a gene: 11. The CDR3 spells CARSLKPGGHHDEQFF. Here the CDR3 DNA reads TGTGCCAGAAGCTTGAAACCGGGAGGGCATCACGATGAGCAGTTCTTC.

This sequence joins TRBV19 and TRBJ2-2; weak D call: TRBD2 (5 bases). The germline V gene encodes CDR1 LNHDA and CDR2 SQIVND (reference sequence). This CDR3 is 19 amino acids long. V lost 2 bases, J lost 5 bases, and 24 bases lay in between. CDR3 residues: CASSIREPYNPRGTGELFF. CDR3 sequence (DNA): TGTGCCAGTAGTATAAGGGAGCCTTACAACCCTAGAGGAACCGGGGAGCTGTTTTTT.

V and J are TRBV6-6 and TRBJ1-1; D might be TRBD1 (5 bases). The CDR3 has 13 residues. V lost 0 bases and J lost 10, with 12 bases in between. Germline V CDR1 and CDR2: MNHNY, SVGAGI (reference sequence). In nucleotides, the CDR3 is TGTGCCAGCAGTTACTCGGGGGGGTTTGGAGCTTTCTTT. It yields the protein CASSYSGGFGAFF.

The chain joins TRBV30 to TRBJ1-2; no firm D call. There are 16 residues in the CDR3. Germline V gene lookup returns CDR1 GTSNPN and CDR2 SVGIG (reference sequence). Trimming cost V 0 bases and J 8 bases, with 22 bases left between them. In DNA form, the CDR3 reads TGTGCCTGGAGTGTAAATTTAGTCCGCCTGATAAAGGGCTACACCTTC. This gives the protein CAWSVNLVRLIKGYTF.

This clone has just one count. The rearrangement joins TRBV20-1 to TRBJ2-5, with unresolved D. The J call may not be correct, given that the DNA end is closer to TRBJ2-7. This CDR3 contains 10 residues. The germline V gene encodes CDR1 DFQATT and CDR2 SNEGSKA (reference sequence). The CDR3 protein is CSARFHEQYF. The CDR3 region has the DNA TGCAGTGCTAGATTCCACGAGCAGTACTTC.

The chain links TRBV7-2 to TRBJ2-7; 7 positions match TRBD2. V shed 5 bases, J shed 3 bases, and the junction held 13 bases outside the gene matches. The CDR3 runs 16 residues. Germline V CDR1 and CDR2: SGHTA, FQGNSA. The CDR3 loop is CASSRRGGRAHYEQYF. CDR3 coding DNA: TGTGCCAGCAGCAGGAGGGGAGGGAGGGCACACTACGAGCAGTACTTC.

V gene TRBV6-6 combines with J gene TRBJ2-1, with a possible D match to TRBD1 (5 bases). The CDR3 runs to 10 residues. Germline V gives CDR1 MNHNY, CDR2 SVGAGI (reference sequence). V was clipped by 10 bases and J by 8 bases, with 9 bases between them. The CDR3, as DNA: TGTGCCACCAAAGGGGATGAGCAGTTCTTC. Translating it yields CATKGDEQFF.

This clone was observed a handful of times. The chain joins TRBV29-1 to TRBJ2-1; TRBD2 aligns across 11 bases. Germline-derived CDR1 and CDR2 are SQVTM and ANQGSEA. Trimming took 5 bases from V and 7 from J; bases not matched to a gene: 13. The CDR3 has 16 residues. CDR3 region: CSVNPHPGLAENEQFF. The CDR3 DNA follows: TGCAGCGTTAACCCTCACCCGGGACTAGCGGAGAATGAGCAGTTCTTC.